This T cell receptor (beta chain) was documented in a study of PD-1 blockade in classical Hodgkin lymphoma. The study's findings and limits: Reported findings placed baseline TCR diversity lower in newly diagnosed patients (compared with healthy donors). The diversity seen at baseline in complete responders resembled that of newly diagnosed patients. Still unresolved is the cause of the repertoire differences, which may be disease activity or prior therapy. A significant rise in TCR diversity by C4D1 was seen for CD4+ but not CD8+ cells.

Germline assignment: CDR1 SGDLS and CDR2 YYNGEE. CDR3 length: 21 amino acids. Notes on this clone: Antigen unknown. The junction departs from germline at one end; a sequencing error may be responsible.

Relapses following autologous stem cell transplantation were seen in all patients, with brentuximab vedotin exposure varying. Sequencing used immunoSEQ multiplex PCR; TCRdb keeps in-frame clones, though not all of them. Among about 27,000 clones listed, approximately 72% were seen once. This chain joins TRBV9 and TRBJ1-5; the D gene is possibly TRBD1 (6 bases). This specimen consisted of peripheral blood mononuclear cells (PBMCs), obtained before the second cycle of nivolumab. The receptor was derived from a human donor with classical Hodgkin lymphoma. The CDR3 DNA reads as TGTGCCAGCAGCGTGGCCCATACAGGGAAGGTAGGCAATGGTGGGAATCAGTCCCAGCATTTT. Amino acids: CASSVAHTGKVGNGGNQSQHF.